This T cell receptor (beta chain) was documented in a study of graft-versus-host responses after intestinal transplantation. The study's findings and limits: The marrow of recipients harbored GvH clones, and ileum or blood showed some of them first.

Germline V gene sequence: CDR1 LNHDA, CDR2 SQIVND (reference sequence). The CDR3 runs to 12 residues. V was shortened by 10 bases and J by 7 bases, with 14 bases between the two germline ends. Turning to this clone: Its cognate antigen is unknown.

Profiled with immunoSEQ multiplex PCR; TCRdb holds only in-frame clones, not every one. The table has 7,500 to 9,000 clones, 93% seen once. The input for sequencing was PBMCs, taken 11 days after intestinal transplantation. The V and J genes are TRBV19 and TRBJ1-5; D gene unclear. The receptor was derived from a human patient who received an intestinal transplant, so some T cells may come from the graft donor. The CDR3 protein is CATGRVRQPQHF. For the CDR3, the DNA is TGTGCCACCGGGAGGGTAAGACAGCCCCAGCATTTT.